These T cell receptor beta chains were read from a single sample in a study of shared clonotypes between healthy human individuals. Libraries were prepared by immunoSEQ multiplex PCR; TCRdb keeps only in-frame clonotypes and omits some of them. The sample has 2,500,000 or so clones, 85% to 95% seen once. The sequenced material came from naive CD4+ T cells sorted from blood. These receptors were taken from a man aged 18-30 years in good health. The CDR3 runs from the conserved cysteine through the conserved F or W. A D gene is named only where the DNA matches it firmly. Rows give clone size only sometimes, using once, few, many, or a class for an expanded clone.

abundance	len	d_gene	v_gene	j_gene	CDR3aa	CDR3nt
NA	19	TRBD2	TRBV7-9	TRBJ2-1	CASSLRGLRLAGDYNEQFF	TGTGCCAGCAGCTTACGTGGACTCCGGCTAGCGGGGGACTACAATGAGCAGTTCTTC
NA	14	NA	TRBV11-2	TRBJ2-3	CASSEGTKRNTQYF	TGTGCCAGCAGCGAAGGGACGAAAAGGAATACGCAGTATTTT
few	11	NA	TRBV11-2	TRBJ1-1	CASSPLGYAFF	TGTGCCAGCAGCCCCCTCGGGTATGCTTTCTTT
NA	13	TRBD2	TRBV25-1	TRBJ2-7	CASKAGGHYEQYF	TGTGCCAGCAAGGCGGGAGGGCACTACGAGCAGTACTTC
NA	13	NA	TRBV2	TRBJ2-7	CASRGLEVSEQYF	TGTGCCAGCAGAGGGCTCGAGGTTAGCGAGCAGTACTTC
NA	15	TRBD1	TRBV19	TRBJ1-1	CASSITGTVNTEAFF	TGTGCCAGTAGTATTACCGGGACAGTAAACACTGAAGCTTTCTTT
NA	13	TRBD1	TRBV2	TRBJ2-5	CASTGQGGETQYF	TGTGCCAGCACCGGACAGGGAGGAGAGACCCAGTACTTC
NA	17	TRBD2	TRBV7-9	TRBJ2-7	CASSKGLAGGRGLEQYF	TGTGCCAGCAGCAAGGGACTAGCGGGAGGGCGCGGTCTAGAGCAGTACTTC
NA	14	NA	TRBV19	TRBJ1-1	CASSLGEVNTEAFF	TGTGCCAGTAGTTTGGGGGAGGTGAACACTGAAGCTTTCTTT
NA	15	TRBD2	TRBV9	TRBJ2-7	CASSVGLAGGWEQYF	TGTGCCAGCAGCGTGGGACTAGCGGGAGGGTGGGAGCAGTACTTC
NA	18	TRBD1	TRBV18	TRBJ1-2	CASSPPGRGTGEGYGYTF	TGTGCCAGCTCACCCCCCGGCCGCGGGACAGGGGAAGGGTATGGCTACACCTTC
NA	18	TRBD2	TRBV28	TRBJ2-5	CASSLPLRAGAIKETQYF	TGTGCCAGCAGTTTACCCCTGAGAGCGGGGGCGATTAAAGAGACCCAGTACTTC
NA	15	NA	TRBV11-2	TRBJ1-2	CASSLVAGESHGYTF	TGTGCCAGCAGCTTAGTGGCAGGGGAGTCGCATGGCTACACCTTC
NA	16	NA	TRBV15	TRBJ2-6	CATSSDRLSGANVLTF	TGTGCCACCAGCAGCGACCGACTCTCTGGGGCCAACGTCCTGACTTTC
NA	18	NA	TRBV7-2	TRBJ2-6	CASSPFWDVLSGANVLTF	TGTGCCAGCAGCCCTTTCTGGGACGTCCTCTCTGGGGCCAACGTCCTGACTTTC
NA	15	NA	TRBV4-1	TRBJ2-3	CASSQEWDSTDTQYF	TGCGCCAGCAGCCAAGAATGGGATAGCACAGATACGCAGTATTTT
NA	14	TRBD1	TRBV6-1	TRBJ2-1	CASSLQGASNEQFF	TGTGCCAGCAGCTTACAGGGGGCTAGCAATGAGCAGTTCTTC
NA	14	TRBD1	TRBV5-1	TRBJ2-7	CASSLMTGSHEQYF	TGCGCCAGCAGCCTGATGACAGGGTCCCACGAGCAGTACTTC
NA	15	NA	TRBV7-2	TRBJ2-4	CASSLGGTAKNIQYF	TGTGCCAGCAGCTTAGGTGGGACGGCCAAAAACATTCAGTACTTC
once	15	NA	TRBV7-2	TRBJ2-1	CASSLQLGSYNEQFF	TGTGCCAGCAGCTTGCAGTTGGGCTCCTACAATGAGCAGTTCTTC
NA	16	TRBD1	TRBV9	TRBJ2-7	CASSLNSGTVNYEQYF	TGTGCCAGCAGCCTCAATTCCGGGACAGTCAACTACGAGCAGTACTTC
NA	18	TRBD1	TRBV7-9	TRBJ2-1	CASSPPAGGTGIYNEQFF	TGTGCCAGCAGCCCTCCCGCAGGAGGGACAGGGATCTACAATGAGCAGTTCTTC